Following are 29 T cell receptor beta chains from one sample sequenced in a study of T cell changes during pregnancy in multiple sclerosis. Some clones are missing from TCRdb's copy, which holds only in-frame ones; the method was immunoSEQ multiplex PCR. Here the sample spans some 110,000 clones, about 93% being singletons. The sample in question was peripheral blood, obtained in the third trimester of pregnancy. Every receptor here comes from a female donor with multiple sclerosis, enrolled in a pregnancy study.

In its sample, this clone was seen once. V and J are TRBV4-1 and TRBJ1-1, with TRBD1 as a possible D gene (5 bases). The CDR3 extends over 12 amino acids. Deletions cut 4 bases from V and 8 bases from J, with 11 bases between. Germline V gene data show CDR1 as MGHRA and CDR2 as YSYEKL. This CDR3 is CASSPRGGEAFF. The CDR3 DNA sequence: TGCGCCAGCAGCCCGCGGGGGGGGGAAGCTTTCTTT.

The chain has TRBV11-3 and TRBJ2-2, with TRBD1 identical over 10 bases. Per germline, CDR1 SGHNT and CDR2 YENEEA. This CDR3 region has 15 residues. The ends lost 1 base at V and 6 bases at J; junction bases unmatched: 2. The DNA of the CDR3 is TGTGCCAGCAGCTTAGGACAGGGGGCTGCCGGGGAGCTGTTTTTT. Encoded protein: CASSLGQGAAGELFF.

This clone was seen just once. The chain combines TRBV5-1 with TRBJ2-1; 10 bases align to TRBD2. Germline assignment: CDR1 SGHRS and CDR2 YFSETQ. The CDR3 contains 15 residues. The V and J ends lost 1 base and 3 bases, in that order; junction bases with no gene match: 1. CDR3 loop: CASSLSGGGYNEQFF. The CDR3 bases are TGCGCCAGCAGCTTGAGCGGGGGGGGCTACAATGAGCAGTTCTTC.

V usage is TRBV28 and J usage is TRBJ2-7; 10 bases fit TRBD2. CDR3 length: 13 amino acids. CDR1 MDHEN and CDR2 SYDVKM come from the germline V gene. The V segment lost 4 bases and the J segment 3 bases; nucleotides outside the gene matches: 0. As DNA, the CDR3 is TGTGCCAGCAGTTGGACTAGCGGCTACGAGCAGTACTTC. Protein: CASSWTSGYEQYF.

This chain uses TRBV27 with TRBJ1-3; D might be TRBD1 (5 bases). The CDR3 is 14 amino acids. CDR1 and CDR2 (germline): MNHEY, SMNVEV (reference sequence). V dropped 6 bases and J dropped 2 bases, with 11 bases sitting between them. The CDR3 DNA reads TGTGCCAGCAGCCCCGCAGGGCCTGGAAACACCATATATTTT. It codes for CASSPAGPGNTIYF.

This rearrangement joins TRBV18 to TRBJ1-5; TRBD1 matches at 7 bases. The CDR3 runs to 12 residues. V lost 6 bases to trimming and J lost 7 bases; unmatched junction nucleotides: 3. The germline gives CDR1 KGHSH, CDR2 LQKENI. For the CDR3, the DNA is TGTGCCAGCTCCCTAGGGGGCCAGCCCCAGCATTTT. It encodes CASSLGGQPQHF.

The V call is TRBV10-3, the J call TRBJ1-4; D unclear. This CDR3 comprises 11 residues. V lost 8 bases, J lost 4 bases, and 5 bases lay in between. Germline-derived CDR1 and CDR2 are ENHRY and SYGVKD. The DNA for the CDR3 is TGTGCCATCGGGAGTAATGAAAAACTGTTTTTT. Protein product: CAIGSNEKLFF.

DNA for the CDR3: TGTGCCAGTAGTATCGGGGATACGCAGTATTTT. Amino acids: CASSIGDTQYF. The chain couples TRBV19 to TRBJ2-3, with no clear D. Trimming shortened V by 3 bases and J by 6 bases, and 4 bases separated the two germline ends. The CDR3 consists of 11 residues. The germline CDR1 and CDR2 sequences are LNHDA and SQIVND (reference sequence).

The chain links TRBV6-1 to TRBJ2-7, with 7 bases that match TRBD1. The CDR3 runs to 16 residues. The V and J ends lost 1 base and 0 bases, in that order; junction bases with no gene match: 6. In germline, CDR1 is MNHNS, CDR2 SASEGT. CDR3 loop: CASSEGAGGYSYEQYF. The CDR3 nucleotides read TGTGCCAGCAGTGAAGGCGCAGGGGGATACTCCTACGAGCAGTACTTC.

The V and J genes are TRBV28 and TRBJ2-7; tentative D call: TRBD1 (6 bases). V was clipped by 2 bases and J by 0 bases, with 11 bases between them. Germline CDR1 reads MDHEN; CDR2 reads SYDVKM. The CDR3 runs 15 residues. The DNA of the CDR3 is TGTGCCAGCAGTTTACTGGGGGCAGCCTCCTACGAGCAGTACTTC. Amino acid sequence: CASSLLGAASYEQYF.

The CDR3 spells CASSPQGDTEAFF. CDR3 nucleotides: TGTGCCAGCTCACCCCAGGGCGACACTGAAGCTTTCTTT. The chain links TRBV18 to TRBJ1-1; possibly TRBD1 for D (5 bases). The length of the CDR3 is 13 residues. The V gene lost 3 bases and the J gene lost 3 bases, with 8 bases spanning the gap. Germline V gene sequence: CDR1 KGHSH, CDR2 LQKENI.

The chain uses TRBV30 and TRBJ1-3; D unclear. This CDR3 contains 13 residues. V lost 2 bases to trimming and J lost 4 bases, with 9 bases between them. Germline V gene lookup returns CDR1 GTSNPN and CDR2 SVGIG (reference sequence). CDR3: CAWSLLVGNTIYF. The CDR3 DNA reads as TGTGCCTGGAGTCTGTTAGTAGGAAACACCATATATTTT. The variable domain in full, with the rest retrieved from reference TRBV30 and TRBJ1-3, is SQTIHQWPATLVQPVGSPLSLECTVEGTSNPNLYWYRQAAGRGLQLLFYSVGIGQISSEVPQNLSASRPQDRQFILSSKKLLLSDSGFYLCAWSLLVGNTIYFGEGSWLTVV.

This clone was seen more than once but under ten times. The V and J genes are TRBV7-7 and TRBJ2-2, with 7 positions matching TRBD1. Trimming at V came to 4 bases and at J to 8 bases, leaving 7 bases not matched to a gene. CDR1 is SSHAT, CDR2 FNYEAQ, per germline (reference sequence). CDR3 length equals 14 residues. CDR3 in DNA: TGTGCCAGCAGCTACTACAGGGGTGATGGGGAGCTGTTTTTT. Protein product: CASSYYRGDGELFF. Drawing the rest from reference TRBV7-7 and TRBJ2-2, the complete variable domain is GAGVSQSPRYKVTKRGQDVTLRCDPISSHATLYWYQQALGQGPEFLTYFNYEAQPDKSGLPSDRFSAERPEGSISTLTIQRTEQRDSAMYRCASSYYRGDGELFFGEGSRLTVL.

This clone was recorded once. The chain carries TRBV6-5 and TRBJ1-4; D not certain. From germline, CDR1 is MNHEY and CDR2 SVGAGI. V was pared by 5 bases and J by 5 bases, with 12 bases between. The CDR3 runs to 14 residues. CDR3: CASSKGAKNEKLFF. As DNA, the CDR3 is TGTGCCAGCAGTAAGGGAGCTAAAAATGAAAAACTGTTTTTT.

The chain carries TRBV2 and TRBJ2-7; TRBD1 aligns across 7 bases. CDR1 is SNHLY, CDR2 FYNNEI, per germline. With V trimmed by 6 bases and J by 5 bases, 7 bases remained unmatched. The length of the CDR3 is 13 residues. This chain's CDR3 is CASRETTGDEQYF. The CDR3 DNA sequence: TGTGCCAGCAGAGAAACTACAGGGGACGAGCAGTACTTC. Based on the CDR3 plus reference TRBV2 and TRBJ2-7, the full variable domain is EPEVTQTPSHQVTQMGQEVILRCVPISNHLYFYWYRQILGQKVEFLVSFYNNEISEKSEIFDDQFSVERPDGSNFTLKIRSTKLEDSAMYFCASRETTGDEQYFGPGTRLTVT.

The rearrangement joins TRBV2 to TRBJ1-2; TRBD1 matches 7 bases. Germline assignment: CDR1 SNHLY and CDR2 FYNNEI. The CDR3 has 13 residues. V gave up 5 bases and J gave up 5 bases; unmatched junction bases: 5. The CDR3 DNA follows: TGTGCCAGCAGTACCGGGACAGTATATGGCTACACCTTC. This sequence encodes CASSTGTVYGYTF. Full variable domain (outside the CDR3, taken from reference TRBV2 and TRBJ1-2): EPEVTQTPSHQVTQMGQEVILRCVPISNHLYFYWYRQILGQKVEFLVSFYNNEISEKSEIFDDQFSVERPDGSNFTLKIRSTKLEDSAMYFCASSTGTVYGYTFGSGTRLTVV.

The chain carries TRBV9 and TRBJ1-3; D gene uncertain. The CDR3 has 13 amino acids. Germline V lookup: CDR1 SGDLS, CDR2 YYNGEE. Trimming pared 2 bases from V and 0 bases from J, leaving 3 bases between. CDR3 sequence reads: CASSVSSGNTIYF. The CDR3 DNA reads as TGTGCCAGCAGCGTCAGCTCTGGAAACACCATATATTTT.

This clone was observed a few times. The genes are TRBV19 and TRBJ2-7; 7 nucleotides agree with TRBD2. The CDR3 extends over 15 amino acids. In germline, CDR1 is LNHDA, CDR2 SQIVND (reference sequence). The junction had 9 bases not matched to a gene; V was cut back by 3 bases and J by 4 bases. The CDR3 is CASSIKRTRVYEQYF. DNA for the CDR3: TGTGCCAGTAGTATTAAAAGGACTAGGGTGTACGAGCAGTACTTC.

J is TRBJ1-1 and V is TRBV7-8; D is possibly TRBD1 (6 bases). This CDR3 contains 15 residues. Trimming cost V 5 bases and J 1 base, with 14 bases left between them. The germline CDR1 and CDR2 sequences are SGHVS and FQNEAQ. The CDR3 nucleotides are TGTGCCAGCAGCCCCAACAGGGTCGGGAACACTGAAGCTTTCTTT. This encodes CASSPNRVGNTEAFF.

V usage is TRBV10-3 and J usage is TRBJ2-3; 12 bases align to TRBD2. CDR1 ENHRY and CDR2 SYGVKD come from the germline V gene. With V trimmed by 6 bases and J by 3 bases, 10 bases remained unmatched. This CDR3 has 17 residues. The DNA of the CDR3 is TGTGCCATCAGCGCAACAACTAGCGGGGGGTCGACAGATACGCAGTATTTT. Protein product: CAISATTSGGSTDTQYF.

The chain is built from TRBV10-3 and TRBJ1-1; D gene uncertain. This CDR3 contains 13 residues. Germline loops: CDR1 ENHRY, CDR2 SYGVKD. V lost 11 bases and J 2 bases, leaving 15 bases between the germline ends. The CDR3 reads CASFPGGNTEAFF. The CDR3 nucleotides are TGTGCCTCGTTCCCCGGCGGCAACACTGAAGCTTTCTTT.

The chain joins TRBV2 to TRBJ2-3, with a possible D match to TRBD2 (5 bases). CDR3 length: 15 residues. The V end lost 4 bases, the J end lost 2 bases, and 13 bases lay between the germline ends. CDR1 and CDR2 (germline): SNHLY, FYNNEI. CDR3 loop: CASSVLGSPTDTQYF. CDR3 nucleotide sequence: TGTGCCAGCAGTGTACTTGGGAGTCCCACAGATACGCAGTATTTT.

This chain connects TRBV7-2 to TRBJ1-2; 7 positions agree with TRBD1. The V gene's germline CDR1 is SGHTA and CDR2 FQGNSA. The CDR3 has 13 residues. V shed 6 bases, J shed 4 bases, and the junction held 5 bases outside the gene matches. CDR3 bases: TGTGCCAGCAGGTCGGGACAGAGCTATGGCTACACCTTC. Translated, it gives CASRSGQSYGYTF.

The chain employs TRBV19 and TRBJ1-2; TRBD1 matches 8 bases. Per germline, CDR1 LNHDA and CDR2 SQIVND (reference sequence). Germline trimming cut 7 bases from V and 5 bases from J; bases unmatched to any gene: 6. The CDR3 consists of 13 residues. As DNA, the CDR3 is TGTGCCAGTAAGATTGACAGGGGATATGGCTACACCTTC. Translated, it gives CASKIDRGYGYTF.

The chain combines TRBV10-3 with TRBJ1-1; 9 positions agree with TRBD1. The germline V gene has CDR1 ENHRY and CDR2 SYGVKD. The length of the CDR3 is 14 residues. V shed 5 bases, J shed 1 base, and the junction held 2 bases outside the gene matches. The CDR3 coding sequence is TGTGCCATCAGTTTGACAGGGGGGAACACTGAAGCTTTCTTT. Amino acids: CAISLTGGNTEAFF.

The chain joins TRBV19 to TRBJ1-2; D gene uncertain. Per the germline V gene, CDR1 is LNHDA and CDR2 is SQIVND (reference sequence). V shed 3 bases and J shed 3 bases, with 8 bases lying between them. The CDR3 loop spans 13 amino acids. The CDR3 bases are TGTGCCAGTAGTATTAGTAGAGACTATGGCTACACCTTC. Amino acids: CASSISRDYGYTF.

The gene calls are TRBV7-9 and TRBJ1-5; D is possibly TRBD1 (6 bases). The germline V gene encodes CDR1 SEHNR and CDR2 FQNEAQ (reference sequence). V gave up 7 bases and J gave up 3 bases, with 13 bases separating them. There are 14 residues in the CDR3. Here the CDR3 reads CASTDGGPNQPQHF. The DNA of the CDR3 is TGTGCCAGCACCGACGGGGGGCCCAATCAGCCCCAGCATTTT.

The chain recombines TRBV5-6 with TRBJ2-3; 15 bases are shared with TRBD2. This CDR3 spans 17 amino acids. Germline V gene data show CDR1 as SGHDT and CDR2 as YYEEEE. Trimming removed 3 bases from V and 5 bases from J; junction bases left unmatched: 7. This CDR3 reads CASSWKTGLAGGDTQYF. The CDR3 DNA reads TGTGCCAGCAGCTGGAAAACGGGACTAGCGGGGGGAGATACGCAGTATTTT. The full variable domain, its missing parts supplied by reference TRBV5-6 and TRBJ2-3, is DAGVTQSPTHLIKTRGQQVTLRCSPKSGHDTVSWYQQALGQGPQFIFQYYEEEERQRGNFPDRFSGHQFPNYSSELNVNALLLGDSALYLCASSWKTGLAGGDTQYFGPGTRLTVL.

The chain couples TRBV18 to TRBJ1-2; TRBD1 matches 7 bases. Germline values: CDR1 KGHSH, CDR2 LQKENI. The CDR3 is made up of 16 amino acids. Trimming took 3 bases from V and 1 from J; bases not matched to a gene: 8. The CDR3 sequence is CASSPAGQARNYGYTF. CDR3 DNA sequence: TGTGCCAGCTCACCGGCCGGACAGGCGCGTAACTATGGCTACACCTTC.